This record concerns one T cell receptor beta chain sequence. The data belong to a study of response to subunit inactivated influenza vaccine. Per germline, CDR1 SGHVS and CDR2 FQNEAQ. Deletions cut 5 bases from V and 6 bases from J, with 16 bases between. The CDR3 is 14 amino acids. In TCRdb, the RT-PCR reads were re-called with MiXCR into one record per CDR3 protein. The sample lists 550,000 to 650,000 distinct CDR3 sequences, 10% to 15% occurring once. The clonotype was recovered from a man aged 50-59 years who received an inactivated influenza vaccine. This specimen was PBMCs from blood, taken on the day of vaccination. The V call is TRBV7-8, the J call TRBJ1-2; weak D call: TRBD1 (6 bases). The CDR3 nucleotides are TGTGCCAGCAGCCCTAGAACAGGGAAGAATGGCTACACCTTC. Its protein is CASSPRTGKNGYTF.